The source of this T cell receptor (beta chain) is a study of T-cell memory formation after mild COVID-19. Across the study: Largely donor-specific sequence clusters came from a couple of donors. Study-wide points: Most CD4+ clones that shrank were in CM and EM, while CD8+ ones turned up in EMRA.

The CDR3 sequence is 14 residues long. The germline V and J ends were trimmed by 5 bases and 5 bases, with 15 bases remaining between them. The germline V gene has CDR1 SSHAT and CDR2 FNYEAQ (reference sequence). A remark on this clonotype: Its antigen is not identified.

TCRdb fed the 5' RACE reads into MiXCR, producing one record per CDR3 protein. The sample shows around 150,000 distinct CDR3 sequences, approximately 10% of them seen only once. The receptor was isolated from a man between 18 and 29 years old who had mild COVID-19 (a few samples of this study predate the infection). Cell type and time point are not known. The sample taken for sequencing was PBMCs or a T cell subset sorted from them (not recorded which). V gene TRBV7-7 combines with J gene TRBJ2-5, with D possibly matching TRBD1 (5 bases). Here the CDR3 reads CASSPRAWGETQYF. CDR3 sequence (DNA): TGTGCCAGCAGCCCCCGGGCCTGGGGCGAGACCCAGTACTTC.